These T cell receptor beta chains were read from a single sample in a study of regulatory T cells in long-lasting Graves disease. TCRdb re-analysed the multiplex PCR reads in MiXCR, keeping a single row per CDR3 protein. This table holds approximately 400,000 distinct CDR3 sequences, about 10% found once. The sample was also linked to a second study, of T cells in Graves' hyperthyroidism and ophthalmopathy.

The material sequenced was peripheral blood mononuclear cells (PBMCs), taken at new diagnosis, from a patient treated with antithyroid drugs. The receptors shown here come from a woman aged 18-29 years with Graves disease. CDR3s include the opening cysteine and the closing phenylalanine or tryptophan. The D gene is left open where the match is weak. Clone size is given for some rows only: seen once, a few or many times, or a class if the clone is expanded.

clone size	D gene	V gene	J gene	CDR3 DNA	CDR3 protein
-	-	TRBV5-5	TRBJ2-2	TGTGCCAGCAGCTTGGAAGTAGGGGCGGTCGGGGAGCTGTTTTTT	CASSLEVGAVGELFF
-	TRBD1	TRBV6-1	TRBJ1-5	TGTGCCAGCAGGCCGACAGGGTACAATCAGCCCCAGCATTTT	CASRPTGYNQPQHF
many	-	TRBV7-9	TRBJ2-1	TGTGCCAGCAGGAAGTACAATGAGCAGTTCTTC	CASRKYNEQFF
many	TRBD2	TRBV7-8	TRBJ2-1	TGTGCCAGCAGCTTAGTGAGGTGGCTAGCGGGGGATGAGCAGTTCTTC	CASSLVRWLAGDEQFF
few	-	TRBV19	TRBJ2-1	TGTGCCAGTAGTATAGGTCTGGCCAATGAGCAGTTCTTC	CASSIGLANEQFF
many	-	TRBV12-3/TRBV12-4	TRBJ1-1	TGTGCCAGCAGTACCAATATAGGTGGTGGGACTGAAGCTTTCTTT	CASSTNIGGGTEAFF
-	-	TRBV7-3	TRBJ2-2	TGTGCCAGCAGCTTCGTTACTAGTAACACCGGGGAGCTGTTTTTT	CASSFVTSNTGELFF
many	-	TRBV30	TRBJ1-1	TGTGCCTGGAGTGTACAGGGAACGTTGGCGAACACTGAAGCTTTCTTT	CAWSVQGTLANTEAFF
many	TRBD1	TRBV11-2	TRBJ1-3	TGTGCCAGCAGACAACAGGGGGCTGGAAACACCATATATTTT	CASRQQGAGNTIYF
few	-	TRBV6-9	TRBJ1-5	TGTGCCAGCAGTTACGCGGCCCATAGCAATCAGCCCCAGCATTTT	CASSYAAHSNQPQHF
few	-	TRBV28	TRBJ1-2	TGTGCCAGCAGTTTAGGGGGGGCAGTGAGGGACTATGGCTACGCCTTC	CASSLGGAVRDYGYAF
many	-	TRBV2	TRBJ2-3	TGTGCCAGCAGTGATTGGGATACGCAGTATTTT	CASSDWDTQYF
-	-	TRBV19	TRBJ2-2	TGTGCCAGTAGTATCTCGAGGGACACCGGGGAGCTGTTTTTT	CASSISRDTGELFF
many	TRBD2	TRBV7-2	TRBJ2-7	TGTGCCAGCAGTTTCTCCGGGACTAGTCGGAGCGAGCAGTACTTC	CASSFSGTSRSEQYF
many	TRBD2	TRBV5-1	TRBJ2-2	TGCGCCAGCAGCTTCGAGCGGGGGGGCCCCCCCGGGGAGCTGTTTTTT	CASSFERGGPPGELFF
few	TRBD1	TRBV24-1	TRBJ2-2	TGTGCCACCAGTGACCAGGGACAGGGGAACACCGGGGAGCTGTTTTTT	CATSDQGQGNTGELFF
many	-	TRBV24-1	TRBJ2-1	TGTGCCACCAGCGGTCCGGGGGCAGGGACCACAACAATAGATGAGCAGTTCTTC	CATSGPGAGTTTIDEQFF